The next 9 T cell receptor beta chains were all read from a single sample in a study of blood T cell repertoires in COVID-19. Only in-frame clones appear in the TCRdb table, and some are missing; sequencing was by immunoSEQ multiplex PCR. This sample has 250,000 or so clones, with roughly nine tenths found just once. Source material: peripheral blood. Source of these receptors: a man aged 35 to 55 with active or convalescent COVID-19.

This clone was picked up a small number of times. This chain connects TRBV28 to TRBJ2-7; D may be TRBD2 (5 bases). CDR1 MDHEN and CDR2 SYDVKM come from the germline V gene. The length of the CDR3 is 16 residues. The V end was cut by 4 bases, the J end by 6 bases, with 22 bases between. The DNA of the CDR3 is TGTGCCAGCAGTTCGCCAGGATCGGGGTCCCCGGGCGAGCAGTACTTC. Its protein product is CASSSPGSGSPGEQYF. Complete variable domain (other parts from reference TRBV28 and TRBJ2-7): DVKVTQSSRYLVKRTGEKVFLECVQDMDHENMFWYRQDPGLGLRLIYFSYDVKMKEKGDIPEGYSVSREKKERFSLILESASTNQTSMYLCASSSPGSGSPGEQYFGPGTRLTVT.

The rearrangement uses TRBV30 and TRBJ2-7; D not resolved. The V gene's germline CDR1 is GTSNPN and CDR2 SVGIG (reference sequence). This CDR3 region has 16 residues. Trimming pared 2 bases from V and 0 bases from J, leaving 17 bases between. In nucleotides, the CDR3 is TGTGCCTGGAGTCCGACCCGTCTGACTTCCTCCTACGAGCAGTACTTC. This codes for CAWSPTRLTSSYEQYF.

The V gene is TRBV5-4, the J gene TRBJ2-5; maybe TRBD1 (6 bases). Trimming took off 1 base at V and 5 bases at J, with 12 bases between the two ends. This CDR3 contains 14 residues. Germline V CDR1 and CDR2: SGHNT, YYREEE (reference sequence). This chain's CDR3 is CASSLPGDGETQYF. The CDR3 DNA reads TGTGCCAGCAGCTTGCCAGGGGACGGCGAGACCCAGTACTTC.

This clone was picked up one time. This chain links TRBV29-1 with TRBJ2-1; D gene unclear. V was pared by 5 bases and J by 7 bases, with 15 bases between. CDR3 length equals 13 residues. CDR1 is SQVTM, CDR2 ANQGSEA, per germline. For the CDR3, the DNA is TGCAGCGTTTTGGCGGAGCCCACAAATGAGCAGTTCTTC. This codes for CSVLAEPTNEQFF.

CDR3 sequence reads: CASSQGLLARDNSYEQYF. The CDR3 DNA follows: TGCGCCAGCAGCCAGGGCCTTTTGGCTCGGGACAACTCCTACGAGCAGTACTTC. This chain joins TRBV4-1 and TRBJ2-7; tentatively, D is TRBD1 (6 bases). V shed 3 bases and J shed 0 bases, with 21 bases lying between them. Per the germline V gene, CDR1 is MGHRA and CDR2 is YSYEKL. There are 18 residues in the CDR3.

The chain employs TRBV11-2 and TRBJ2-7; D gene uncertain. This CDR3 region has 14 residues. V was cut by 0 bases and J by 0 bases, with 6 bases left in between. Germline loops: CDR1 SGHAT, CDR2 FQNNGV. Here the CDR3 reads CASSLERISYEQYF. CDR3 DNA sequence: TGTGCCAGCAGCTTAGAGAGAATCTCCTACGAGCAGTACTTC. Based on the CDR3 plus reference TRBV11-2 and TRBJ2-7, the full variable domain is EAGVAQSPRYKIIEKRQSVAFWCNPISGHATLYWYQQILGQGPKLLIQFQNNGVVDDSQLPKDRFSAERLKGVDSTLKIQPAKLEDSAVYLCASSLERISYEQYFGPGTRLTVT.

The DNA for the CDR3 is TGCGCCAGCAGCTTGCTTCCGGGACAAGATAACTATGGCTACACCTTC. It is translated as CASSLLPGQDNYGYTF. This chain joins TRBV5-1 and TRBJ1-2; tentatively, D is TRBD1 (6 bases). CDR1 is SGHRS and CDR2 is YFSETQ in the germline V gene. Trimming stripped 1 base from V and 1 base from J, with 14 bases between. This CDR3 region has 16 residues.

V gene TRBV29-1 combines with J gene TRBJ2-1; D is undetermined. Trimming left V 4 bases short and J 1 base short, with 11 bases between. Germline CDR1 SQVTM, CDR2 ANQGSEA. The CDR3 covers 14 residues. Written as DNA, the CDR3 is TGCAGCGTTGTGGTCAGGCCTTCCTACAATGAGCAGTTCTTC. This sequence encodes CSVVVRPSYNEQFF.

This chain joins TRBV19 and TRBJ2-1; 7 positions match TRBD2. Looked up from germline, CDR1 is LNHDA and CDR2 is SQIVND (reference sequence). The length of the CDR3 is 12 residues. V was clipped by 6 bases and J by 9 bases; unmatched bases: 5. The CDR3 spells CASRGRAGEQFF. The CDR3 coding sequence is TGTGCCAGTAGGGGGAGGGCCGGTGAGCAGTTCTTC.